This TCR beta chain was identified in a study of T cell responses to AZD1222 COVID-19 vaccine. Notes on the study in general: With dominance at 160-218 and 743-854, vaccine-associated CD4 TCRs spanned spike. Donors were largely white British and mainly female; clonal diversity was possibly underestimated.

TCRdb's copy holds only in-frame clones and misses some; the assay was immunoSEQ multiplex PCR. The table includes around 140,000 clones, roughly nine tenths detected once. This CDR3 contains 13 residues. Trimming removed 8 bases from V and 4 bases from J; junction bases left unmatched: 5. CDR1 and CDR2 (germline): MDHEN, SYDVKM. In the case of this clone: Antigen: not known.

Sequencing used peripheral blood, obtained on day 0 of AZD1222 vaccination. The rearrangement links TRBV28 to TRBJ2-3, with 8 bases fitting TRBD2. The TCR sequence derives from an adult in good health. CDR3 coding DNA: TGTGCCAGCGATGGCGGGAGGTCAGATACGCAGTATTTT. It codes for CASDGGRSDTQYF.